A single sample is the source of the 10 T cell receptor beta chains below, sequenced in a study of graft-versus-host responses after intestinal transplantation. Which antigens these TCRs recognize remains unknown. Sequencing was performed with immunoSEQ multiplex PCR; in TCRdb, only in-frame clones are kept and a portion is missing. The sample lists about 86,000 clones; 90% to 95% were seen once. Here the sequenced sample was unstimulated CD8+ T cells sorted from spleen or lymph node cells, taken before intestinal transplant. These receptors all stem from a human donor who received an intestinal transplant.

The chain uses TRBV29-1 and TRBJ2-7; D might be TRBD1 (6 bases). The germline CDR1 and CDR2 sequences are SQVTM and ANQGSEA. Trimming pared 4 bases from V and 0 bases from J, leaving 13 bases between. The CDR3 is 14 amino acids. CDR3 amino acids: CSVGPTGHSYEQYF. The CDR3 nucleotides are TGCAGCGTTGGTCCGACAGGACACTCCTACGAGCAGTACTTC.

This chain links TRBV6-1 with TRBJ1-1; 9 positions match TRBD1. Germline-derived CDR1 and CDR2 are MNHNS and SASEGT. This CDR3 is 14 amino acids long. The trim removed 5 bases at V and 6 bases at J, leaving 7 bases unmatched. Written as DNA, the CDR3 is TGTGCCAGCAGTCGGGACAGGGCGGCTTCTGAAGCTTTCTTT. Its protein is CASSRDRAASEAFF.

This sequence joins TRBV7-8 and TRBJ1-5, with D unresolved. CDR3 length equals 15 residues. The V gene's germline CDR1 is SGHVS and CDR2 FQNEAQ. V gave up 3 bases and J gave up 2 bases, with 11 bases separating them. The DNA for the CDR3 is TGTGCCAGCAGCTTTTGGGCCGGCGGCAATCAGCCCCAGCATTTT. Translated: CASSFWAGGNQPQHF.

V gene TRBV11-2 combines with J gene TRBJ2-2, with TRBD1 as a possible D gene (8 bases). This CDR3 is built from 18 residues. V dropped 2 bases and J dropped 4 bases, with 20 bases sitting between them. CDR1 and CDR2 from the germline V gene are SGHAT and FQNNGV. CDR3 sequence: CASSLTPPDREGTGELFF. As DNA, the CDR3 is TGTGCCAGCAGCTTAACCCCTCCGGACAGGGAGGGCACCGGGGAGCTGTTTTTT.

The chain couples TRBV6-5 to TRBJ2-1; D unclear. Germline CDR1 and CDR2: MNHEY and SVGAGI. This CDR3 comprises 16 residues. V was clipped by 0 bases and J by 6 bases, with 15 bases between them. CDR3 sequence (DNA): TGTGCCAGCAGTTACTCGACCCGTTCAGGCTGCAATGAGCAGTTCTTC. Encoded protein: CASSYSTRSGCNEQFF.

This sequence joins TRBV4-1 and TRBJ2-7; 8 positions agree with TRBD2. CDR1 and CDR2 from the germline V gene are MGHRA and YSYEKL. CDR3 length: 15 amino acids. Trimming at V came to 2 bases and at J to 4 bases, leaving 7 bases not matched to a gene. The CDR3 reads CASSQWRGALYEQYF. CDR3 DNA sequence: TGCGCCAGCAGCCAATGGCGGGGGGCCTTGTACGAGCAGTACTTC.

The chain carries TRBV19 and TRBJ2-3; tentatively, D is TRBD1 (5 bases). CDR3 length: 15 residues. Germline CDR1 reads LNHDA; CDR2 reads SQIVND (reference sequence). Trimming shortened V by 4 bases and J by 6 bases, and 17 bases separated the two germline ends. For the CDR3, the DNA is TGTGCCAGTAGTAAGAAGACAGAAGTCGGGGATACGCAGTATTTT. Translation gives CASSKKTEVGDTQYF.

The CDR3 protein is CASSYGGYQETQYF. CDR3 DNA sequence: TGTGCCAGCAGTTACGGGGGCTACCAAGAGACCCAGTACTTC. The chain combines TRBV6-5 with TRBJ2-5; the D gene is possibly TRBD1 (6 bases). Trimming removed 2 bases at V and 0 bases at J, with 7 bases between. The CDR3 contains 14 residues. Germline CDR1 reads MNHEY; CDR2 reads SVGAGI.

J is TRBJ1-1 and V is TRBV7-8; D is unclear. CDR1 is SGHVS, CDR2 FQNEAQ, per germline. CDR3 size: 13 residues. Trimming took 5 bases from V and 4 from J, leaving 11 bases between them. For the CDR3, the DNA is TGTGCCAGCAGCGCCCTACCGAGCACTGAAGCTTTCTTT. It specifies CASSALPSTEAFF.

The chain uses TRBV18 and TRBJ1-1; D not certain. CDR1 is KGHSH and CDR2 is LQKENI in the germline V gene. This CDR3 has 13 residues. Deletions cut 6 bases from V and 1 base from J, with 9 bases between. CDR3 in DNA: TGTGCCAGCTCCCCTCCAGAGAACACTGAAGCTTTCTTT. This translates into CASSPPENTEAFF.